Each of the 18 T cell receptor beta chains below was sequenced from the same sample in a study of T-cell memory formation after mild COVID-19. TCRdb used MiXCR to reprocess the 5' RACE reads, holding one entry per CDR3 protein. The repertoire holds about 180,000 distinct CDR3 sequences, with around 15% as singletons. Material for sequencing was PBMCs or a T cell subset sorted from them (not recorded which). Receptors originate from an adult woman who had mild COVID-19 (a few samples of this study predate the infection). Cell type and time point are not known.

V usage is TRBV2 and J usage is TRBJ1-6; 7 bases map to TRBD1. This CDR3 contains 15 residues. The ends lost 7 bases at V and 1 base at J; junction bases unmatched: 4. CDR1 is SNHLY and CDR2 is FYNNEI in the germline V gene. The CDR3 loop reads CASKSQGSYNSPLHF. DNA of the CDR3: TGTGCCAGCAAGTCACAGGGGTCCTATAATTCACCCCTCCACTTT.

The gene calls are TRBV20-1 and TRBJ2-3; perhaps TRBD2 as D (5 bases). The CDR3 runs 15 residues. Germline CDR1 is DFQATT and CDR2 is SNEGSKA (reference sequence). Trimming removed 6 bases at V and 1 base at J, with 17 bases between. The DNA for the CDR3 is TGCAGTGCCCCGGACTCTTCTGCTCGCACAGATACGCAGTATTTT. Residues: CSAPDSSARTDTQYF.

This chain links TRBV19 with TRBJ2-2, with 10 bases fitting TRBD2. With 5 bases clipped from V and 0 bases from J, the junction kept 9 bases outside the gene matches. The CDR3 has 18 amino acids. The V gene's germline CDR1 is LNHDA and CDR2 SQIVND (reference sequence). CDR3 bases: TGTGCCAGTAGTTTACTAGCGGGGAAAATTACGAACACCGGGGAGCTGTTTTTT. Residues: CASSLLAGKITNTGELFF.

Here the CDR3 reads CASSLTTQVLEAFF. For the CDR3, the DNA is TGTGCCAGCAGTTTAACGACCCAGGTCCTTGAAGCTTTCTTT. The chain joins TRBV6-2 or TRBV6-3 to TRBJ1-1; D not resolved. The germline CDR1 and CDR2 sequences are MNHEY and SVGEGT. The V end lost 4 bases, the J end lost 7 bases, and 16 bases lay between the germline ends. The CDR3 is made up of 14 amino acids.

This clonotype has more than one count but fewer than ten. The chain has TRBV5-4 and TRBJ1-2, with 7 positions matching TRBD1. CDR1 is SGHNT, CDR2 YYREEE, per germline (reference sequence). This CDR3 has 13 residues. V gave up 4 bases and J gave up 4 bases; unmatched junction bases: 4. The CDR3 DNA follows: TGTGCCAGCAGCGAGACAGGGATCTATGGCTACACCTTC. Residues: CASSETGIYGYTF.

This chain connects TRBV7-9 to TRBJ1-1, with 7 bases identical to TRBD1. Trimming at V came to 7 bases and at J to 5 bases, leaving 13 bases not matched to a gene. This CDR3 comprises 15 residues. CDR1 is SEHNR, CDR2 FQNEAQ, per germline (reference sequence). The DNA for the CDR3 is TGTGCCAGCAACTCCTTAAGGGGGCGCCGAACTGAAGCTTTCTTT. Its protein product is CASNSLRGRRTEAFF.

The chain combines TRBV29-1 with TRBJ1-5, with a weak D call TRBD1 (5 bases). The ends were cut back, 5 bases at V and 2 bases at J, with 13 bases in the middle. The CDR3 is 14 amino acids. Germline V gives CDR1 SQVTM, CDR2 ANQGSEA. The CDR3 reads CSVLSQGGNQPQHF. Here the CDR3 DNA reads TGCAGCGTTCTCAGCCAGGGTGGCAATCAGCCCCAGCATTTT.

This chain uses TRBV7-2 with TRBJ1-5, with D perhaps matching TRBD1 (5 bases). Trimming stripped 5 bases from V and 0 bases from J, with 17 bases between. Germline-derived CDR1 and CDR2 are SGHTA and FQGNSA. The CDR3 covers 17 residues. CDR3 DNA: TGTGCCAGCAGCCAACAGGCTCGGACGTCTAGCAATCAGCCCCAGCATTTT. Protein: CASSQQARTSSNQPQHF.

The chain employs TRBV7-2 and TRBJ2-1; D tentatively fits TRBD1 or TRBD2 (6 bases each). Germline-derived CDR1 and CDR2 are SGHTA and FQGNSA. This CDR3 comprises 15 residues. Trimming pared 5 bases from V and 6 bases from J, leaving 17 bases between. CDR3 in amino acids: CASSREAGAGNEQFF. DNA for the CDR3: TGTGCCAGCAGCAGGGAGGCAGGGGCCGGCAATGAGCAGTTCTTC.

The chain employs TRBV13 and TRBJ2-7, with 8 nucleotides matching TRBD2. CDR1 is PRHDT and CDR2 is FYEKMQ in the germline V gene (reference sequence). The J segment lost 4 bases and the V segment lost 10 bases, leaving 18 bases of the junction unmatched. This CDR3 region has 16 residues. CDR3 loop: CATSTLQRERTYEQYF. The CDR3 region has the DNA TGTGCCACGTCAACTCTCCAGCGGGAGCGCACTTACGAGCAGTACTTC.

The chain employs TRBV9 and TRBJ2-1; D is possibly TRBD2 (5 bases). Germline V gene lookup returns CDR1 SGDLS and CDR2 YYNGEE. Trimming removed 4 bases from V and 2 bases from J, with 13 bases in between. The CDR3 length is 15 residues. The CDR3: CASSPRTGTYNEQFF. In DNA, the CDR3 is TGTGCCAGCAGCCCCCGAACGGGGACCTACAATGAGCAGTTCTTC.

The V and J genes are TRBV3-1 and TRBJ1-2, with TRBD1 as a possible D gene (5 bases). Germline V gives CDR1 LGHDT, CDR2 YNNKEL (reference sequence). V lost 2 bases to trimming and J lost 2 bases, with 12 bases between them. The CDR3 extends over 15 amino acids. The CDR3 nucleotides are TGTGCCAGCAGCCAACTGGGGGGAGGGAACTATGGCTACACCTTC. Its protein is CASSQLGGGNYGYTF.

The CDR3 DNA follows: TGTGCCAGCAGGCTAGCGGGAGAATACGAGCAGTACTTC. Amino acids: CASRLAGEYEQYF. The chain carries TRBV27 and TRBJ2-7, with 10 bases that match TRBD2. The trim removed 6 bases at V and 4 bases at J, leaving 3 bases unmatched. CDR1 is MNHEY and CDR2 is SMNVEV in the germline V gene (reference sequence). The CDR3 is 13 residues long.

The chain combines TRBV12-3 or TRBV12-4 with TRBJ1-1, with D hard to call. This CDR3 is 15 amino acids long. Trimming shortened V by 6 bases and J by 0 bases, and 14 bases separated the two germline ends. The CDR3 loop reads CASRTDGRLNTEAFF. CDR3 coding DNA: TGTGCCAGCAGGACTGACGGGCGGCTGAACACTGAAGCTTTCTTT.

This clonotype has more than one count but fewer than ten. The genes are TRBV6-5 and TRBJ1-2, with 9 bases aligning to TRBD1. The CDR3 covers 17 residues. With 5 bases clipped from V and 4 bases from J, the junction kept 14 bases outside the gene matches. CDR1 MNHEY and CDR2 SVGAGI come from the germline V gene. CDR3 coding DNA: TGTGCCAGCAGTACCACAGGGGGCGAGGGTCGGGGCTATGGCTACACCTTC. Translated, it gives CASSTTGGEGRGYGYTF.

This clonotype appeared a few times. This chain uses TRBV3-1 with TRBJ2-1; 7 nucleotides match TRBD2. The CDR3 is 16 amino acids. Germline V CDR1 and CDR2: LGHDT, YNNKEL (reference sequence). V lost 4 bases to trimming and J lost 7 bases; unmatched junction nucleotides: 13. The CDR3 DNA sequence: TGTGCCAGCAGCCGACTTAGCGGGTACGGGCCAAATGAGCAGTTCTTC. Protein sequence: CASSRLSGYGPNEQFF.

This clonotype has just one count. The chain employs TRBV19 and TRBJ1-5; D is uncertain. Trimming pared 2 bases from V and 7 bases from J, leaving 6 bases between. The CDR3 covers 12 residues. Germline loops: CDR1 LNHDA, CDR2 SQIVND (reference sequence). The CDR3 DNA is TGTGCCAGTAGTATAAGTGTCCAGCCCCAGCATTTT. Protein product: CASSISVQPQHF. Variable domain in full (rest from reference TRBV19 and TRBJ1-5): DGGITQSPKYLFRKEGQNVTLSCEQNLNHDAMYWYRQDPGQGLRLIYYSQIVNDFQKGDIAEGYSVSREKKESFPLTVTSAQKNPTAFYLCASSISVQPQHFGDGTRLSIL.

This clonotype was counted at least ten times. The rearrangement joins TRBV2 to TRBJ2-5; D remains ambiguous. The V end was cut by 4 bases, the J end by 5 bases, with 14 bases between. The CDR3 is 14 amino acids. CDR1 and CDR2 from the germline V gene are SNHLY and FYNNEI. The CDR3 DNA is TGTGCCAGCAGTGCTTTAGCTATTGGGGAGACCCAGTACTTC. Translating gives CASSALAIGETQYF.